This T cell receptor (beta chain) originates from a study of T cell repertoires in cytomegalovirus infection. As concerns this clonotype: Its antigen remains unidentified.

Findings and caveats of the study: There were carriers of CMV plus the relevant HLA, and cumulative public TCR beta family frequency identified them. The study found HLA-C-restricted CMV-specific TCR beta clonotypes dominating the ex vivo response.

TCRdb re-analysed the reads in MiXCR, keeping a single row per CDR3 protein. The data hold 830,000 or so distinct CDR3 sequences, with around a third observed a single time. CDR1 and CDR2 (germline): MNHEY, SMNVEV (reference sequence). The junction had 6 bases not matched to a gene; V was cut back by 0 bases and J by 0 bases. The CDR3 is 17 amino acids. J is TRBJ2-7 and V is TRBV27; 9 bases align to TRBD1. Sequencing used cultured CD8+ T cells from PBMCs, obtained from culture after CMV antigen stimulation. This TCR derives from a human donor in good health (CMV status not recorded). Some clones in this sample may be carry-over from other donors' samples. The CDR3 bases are TGTGCCAGCAGTTTATCTCGACAGGGGGGGACCTCCTACGAGCAGTACTTC. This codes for CASSLSRQGGTSYEQYF.